Described below is a single TCR beta chain sequence and its context. Trimming left V 0 bases short and J 7 bases short, with 14 bases between. Per germline, CDR1 SGHRS and CDR2 YFSETQ. The CDR3 sequence is 15 residues long. The entry originates in a study of CD8 T cells in Susac syndrome. When the RNA was reverse transcribed, random hexamers were used with an input of roughly 0.5 to 1 ug. TCRdb re-analysed the immunoSEQ multiplex PCR reads in MiXCR, keeping a single row per CDR3 protein. This sample has 170,000 or so distinct CDR3 sequences, with 85% to 95% found just once. Sequencing input: CD8+ T cells from PBMCs. The V call is TRBV5-1, the J call TRBJ2-1, with a tentative D call TRBD1 (5 bases). The TCR originated in a human donor with multiple sclerosis. The CDR3 here is CASSLDQGQVNEQFF. Here the CDR3 DNA reads TGCGCCAGCAGCTTGGATCAGGGTCAGGTTAATGAGCAGTTCTTC.